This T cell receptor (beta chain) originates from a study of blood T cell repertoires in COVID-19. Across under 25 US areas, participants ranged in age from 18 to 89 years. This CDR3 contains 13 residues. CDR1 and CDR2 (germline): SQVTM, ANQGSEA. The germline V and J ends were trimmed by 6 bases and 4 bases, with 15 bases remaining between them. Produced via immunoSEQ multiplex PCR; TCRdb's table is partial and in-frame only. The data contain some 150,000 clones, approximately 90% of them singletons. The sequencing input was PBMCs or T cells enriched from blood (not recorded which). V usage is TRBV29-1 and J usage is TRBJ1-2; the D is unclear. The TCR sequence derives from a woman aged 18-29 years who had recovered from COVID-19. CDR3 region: CSVAPVGLYGYTF. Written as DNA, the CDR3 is TGCAGCGTCGCTCCCGTTGGACTCTATGGCTACACCTTC.